The 22 T cell receptor beta chains reported below all come from one sample, sequenced in a study of T cell responses to AZD1222 COVID-19 vaccine. Here immunoSEQ multiplex PCR was the method, and the copy in TCRdb shows in-frame clones only, minus some. The sample holds about 120,000 clones, around 94% seen once. The material sequenced was peripheral blood, taken on day 0 of AZD1222 vaccination. Source of these receptors: an adult in good health.

The chain employs TRBV11-2 and TRBJ1-1, with TRBD1 as a possible D gene (5 bases). This CDR3 has 14 amino acids. Germline CDR1 is SGHAT and CDR2 is FQNNGV. V was trimmed by 2 bases and J by 2 bases, leaving 9 bases between them. This CDR3 reads CASSLMGPNTEAFF. The CDR3 nucleotides are TGTGCCAGCAGCTTAATGGGGCCCAACACTGAAGCTTTCTTT. The complete variable domain, with remaining parts taken from reference TRBV11-2 and TRBJ1-1, reads EAGVAQSPRYKIIEKRQSVAFWCNPISGHATLYWYQQILGQGPKLLIQFQNNGVVDDSQLPKDRFSAERLKGVDSTLKIQPAKLEDSAVYLCASSLMGPNTEAFFGQGTRLTVV.

This chain uses TRBV7-6 with TRBJ2-1; 11 bases match TRBD2. Per germline, CDR1 SGHVS and CDR2 FNYEAQ. The V gene end was trimmed by 6 bases and the J gene end by 1 base; junction bases not matched to a gene: 14. The CDR3 is 19 residues long. CDR3 region: CASSPVGSASGRSYNEQFF. CDR3 nucleotides: TGTGCCAGCAGTCCCGTGGGTTCGGCTAGCGGGAGGTCCTACAATGAGCAGTTCTTC.

This chain links TRBV15 with TRBJ1-5; D gene unclear. Looked up from germline, CDR1 is LNHNV and CDR2 is YYDKDF (reference sequence). The CDR3 runs 12 residues. The V end was cut by 4 bases, the J end by 9 bases, with 10 bases between. The CDR3 DNA follows: TGTGCCACCAGCATGCGACCGGGGCCCCAGCATTTT. It codes for CATSMRPGPQHF.

The chain carries TRBV18 and TRBJ2-7, with a possible D match to TRBD2 (6 bases). V was shortened by 2 bases and J by 3 bases, with 11 bases between the two germline ends. Germline CDR1 and CDR2: KGHSH and LQKENI. The length of the CDR3 is 14 residues. This chain's CDR3 is CASSPSGGGYEQYF. For the CDR3, the DNA is TGTGCCAGCTCACCATCCGGGGGTGGCTACGAGCAGTACTTC.

The chain is built from TRBV15 and TRBJ2-1; 13 nucleotides match TRBD2. The CDR3 spans 18 residues. The germline V gene has CDR1 LNHNV and CDR2 YYDKDF (reference sequence). The V gene end was trimmed by 0 bases and the J gene end by 1 base; junction bases not matched to a gene: 3. The CDR3 nucleotides read TGTGCCACCAGCAGAGATACTAGCGGGAGGGTGTCCTACAATGAGCAGTTCTTC. Translated: CATSRDTSGRVSYNEQFF.

This clone has more than one count but fewer than ten. The V and J genes are TRBV11-3 and TRBJ2-2; D assignment may be TRBD1 or TRBD2 (5 bases each). Germline lookup yields CDR1 SGHNT and CDR2 YENEEA. This CDR3 is built from 14 residues. V lost 5 bases, J lost 2 bases, and 9 bases lay in between. As DNA, the CDR3 is TGTGCCAGCAGCACGGGGCCAAACACCGGGGAGCTGTTTTTT. Protein sequence: CASSTGPNTGELFF.

The gene calls are TRBV19 and TRBJ1-6; 9 bases map to TRBD1. The CDR3 is 13 amino acids. V lost 9 bases to trimming and J lost 10 bases; unmatched junction nucleotides: 7. Germline CDR1 and CDR2: LNHDA and SQIVND (reference sequence). The chain's CDR3 is CASRDRDPSPLHF. The CDR3 region has the DNA TGTGCCAGCCGGGACAGGGATCCATCACCCCTCCACTTT.

The rearrangement joins TRBV4-2 to TRBJ2-1, with 11 bases matching TRBD2. V shed 4 bases and J 6 bases; nucleotides not matched to a gene: 8. This CDR3 has 16 residues. The germline gives CDR1 LGHNA, CDR2 YNFKEQ. As DNA, the CDR3 is TGTGCCAGCAGCCCCCAAGGGACTAGCGGAGCCAATGAGCAGTTCTTC. Encoded protein: CASSPQGTSGANEQFF.

In this sample, this clone turned up once. The rearrangement uses TRBV28 and TRBJ1-4, with 9 bases that match TRBD1. The CDR3 has 15 amino acids. Germline assignment: CDR1 MDHEN and CDR2 SYDVKM. The V segment lost 2 bases and the J segment 6 bases; nucleotides outside the gene matches: 4. DNA for the CDR3: TGTGCCAGCAGTTTAACCGGGACAGGGTATGAAAAACTGTTTTTT. Amino acid sequence: CASSLTGTGYEKLFF.

The CDR3 nucleotides read TGTGCTAGTGGTTTAGGTACAAACACTGAAGCTTTCTTT. This translates into CASGLGTNTEAFF. The genes are TRBV12-5 and TRBJ1-1; D is unresolved. The CDR3 is 13 amino acids. V gave up 3 bases and J gave up 2 bases, with 7 bases separating them. From germline, CDR1 is LGHNT and CDR2 FRNRAP.

The chain couples TRBV5-1 to TRBJ1-4, with 7 bases that match TRBD1. Looked up from germline, CDR1 is SGHRS and CDR2 is YFSETQ. This CDR3 region has 15 residues. The V gene end was trimmed by 5 bases and the J gene end by 5 bases; junction bases not matched to a gene: 9. The CDR3 sequence: CASRDGGGDNEKLFF. DNA for the CDR3: TGCGCCAGCAGGGACGGAGGGGGCGACAATGAAAAACTGTTTTTT.

The chain is built from TRBV15 and TRBJ1-1, with 8 positions matching TRBD1. The CDR3 covers 16 residues. After removal of 0 bases from V and 2 bases from J, the junction contained 5 bases not matched to a gene. Germline assignment: CDR1 LNHNV and CDR2 YYDKDF (reference sequence). DNA for the CDR3: TGTGCCACCAGCAGAGACCCGGACAGGGCTAACACTGAAGCTTTCTTT. Amino acid sequence: CATSRDPDRANTEAFF. Full variable domain (missing parts from reference TRBV15 and TRBJ1-1): DAMVIQNPRYQVTQFGKPVTLSCSQTLNHNVMYWYQQKSSQAPKLLFHYYDKDFNNEADTPDNFQSRRPNTSFCFLDIRSPGLGDTAMYLCATSRDPDRANTEAFFGQGTRLTVV.

The gene calls are TRBV10-2 and TRBJ2-1; 7 nucleotides align to TRBD1. CDR1 is WSHSY, CDR2 SAAADI, per germline. V shed 7 bases and J 2 bases; nucleotides not matched to a gene: 5. This CDR3 has 14 residues. The CDR3 DNA is TGCGCCAGCACGTGGGGACAGACCTACAATGAGCAGTTCTTC. Its translation: CASTWGQTYNEQFF.

V is TRBV6-5 and J is TRBJ2-1, with 9 positions matching TRBD2. CDR3 length: 15 residues. Germline values: CDR1 MNHEY, CDR2 SVGAGI. The J segment lost 6 bases and the V segment lost 4 bases, leaving 7 bases of the junction unmatched. The chain's CDR3 is CASSWPTSGLNEQFF. CDR3 bases: TGTGCCAGCAGTTGGCCGACTAGCGGCCTCAATGAGCAGTTCTTC.

This clone was detected only a few times. The chain links TRBV2 to TRBJ1-4; unclear D gene. Trimming took off 4 bases at V and 0 bases at J, with 12 bases between the two ends. Germline assignment: CDR1 SNHLY and CDR2 FYNNEI. This CDR3 has 16 amino acids. CDR3 sequence: CASSGGGRATNEKLFF. CDR3 sequence (DNA): TGTGCCAGCAGTGGAGGAGGGAGGGCAACTAATGAAAAACTGTTTTTT.

The chain employs TRBV5-6 and TRBJ2-6; possibly TRBD2 for D (6 bases). Deletions cut 4 bases from V and 1 base from J, with 9 bases between. The CDR3 spans 15 residues. Germline CDR1 is SGHDT and CDR2 is YYEEEE. In DNA, the CDR3 is TGTGCCAGCAGCCGGAGGGCGTCTGGGGCCAACGTCCTGACTTTC. It translates to CASSRRASGANVLTF.

The CDR3 reads CASISDGHAINQPQHF. The CDR3 DNA sequence: TGTGCCAGTATTTCCGACGGACATGCTATTAATCAGCCCCAGCATTTT. The V gene is TRBV19, the J gene TRBJ1-5; possibly TRBD1 for D (5 bases). Trimming removed 7 bases from V and 4 bases from J, with 20 bases in between. In germline, CDR1 is LNHDA, CDR2 SQIVND (reference sequence). The CDR3 runs 16 residues.

This chain links TRBV27 with TRBJ2-2, with TRBD1 as a possible D gene (6 bases). Looked up from germline, CDR1 is MNHEY and CDR2 is SMNVEV (reference sequence). Trimming pared 1 base from V and 2 bases from J, leaving 17 bases between. The CDR3 covers 18 residues. The CDR3 region is CASSLFITGQTNTGELFF. CDR3 in DNA: TGTGCCAGCAGTTTATTTATAACGGGACAAACTAACACCGGGGAGCTGTTTTTT.

The V gene is TRBV19, the J gene TRBJ2-7; 11 positions match TRBD2. The CDR3 covers 13 residues. Germline CDR1 is LNHDA and CDR2 is SQIVND (reference sequence). V gave up 9 bases and J gave up 4 bases; unmatched junction bases: 5. CDR3 sequence (DNA): TGTGCCAGCCATGGGACTAGCGGATACGAGCAGTACTTC. Translation: CASHGTSGYEQYF.

The V and J genes are TRBV3-1 (or the pseudogene TRBV3-2) and TRBJ2-3, with D perhaps given as TRBD1 or TRBD2 (5 bases each). Germline CDR1 LGHDT, CDR2 YNNKEL (reference sequence). The CDR3 extends over 13 amino acids. Deletions cut 7 bases from V and 4 bases from J, with 12 bases between. The chain's CDR3 is CASTPRGADTQYF. CDR3 nucleotide sequence: TGTGCCAGCACCCCCCGAGGGGCAGATACGCAGTATTTT.

This clone was seen more than once but under ten times. This chain connects TRBV7-9 to TRBJ1-1, with 10 bases that match TRBD1. CDR3 length equals 14 residues. Unmatched junction bases numbered 5, after V lost 4 bases and J lost 6 bases. Germline CDR1 reads SEHNR; CDR2 reads FQNEAQ (reference sequence). For the CDR3, the DNA is TGTGCCAGCAGCTGGGGACAGGGGTCGGCTGAAGCTTTCTTT. Residues: CASSWGQGSAEAFF. The complete variable domain, with remaining parts taken from reference TRBV7-9 and TRBJ1-1, reads DTGVSQNPRHKITKRGQNVTFRCDPISEHNRLYWYRQTLGQGPEFLTYFQNEAQLEKSRLLSDRFSAERPKGSFSTLEIQRTEQGDSAMYLCASSWGQGSAEAFFGQGTRLTVV.

V gene TRBV7-9 combines with J gene TRBJ1-2; D might be TRBD1 (6 bases). Trimming removed 4 bases from V and 4 bases from J, with 19 bases in between. Germline V gene lookup returns CDR1 SEHNR and CDR2 FQNEAQ (reference sequence). CDR3 length: 16 residues. CDR3 in DNA: TGTGCCAGCAGCTCCTCCTTCGGGGTGGGGGCCTATGGCTACACCTTC. Translated, it gives CASSSSFGVGAYGYTF. Full variable domain (outside the CDR3, taken from reference TRBV7-9 and TRBJ1-2): DTGVSQNPRHKITKRGQNVTFRCDPISEHNRLYWYRQTLGQGPEFLTYFQNEAQLEKSRLLSDRFSAERPKGSFSTLEIQRTEQGDSAMYLCASSSSFGVGAYGYTFGSGTRLTVV.